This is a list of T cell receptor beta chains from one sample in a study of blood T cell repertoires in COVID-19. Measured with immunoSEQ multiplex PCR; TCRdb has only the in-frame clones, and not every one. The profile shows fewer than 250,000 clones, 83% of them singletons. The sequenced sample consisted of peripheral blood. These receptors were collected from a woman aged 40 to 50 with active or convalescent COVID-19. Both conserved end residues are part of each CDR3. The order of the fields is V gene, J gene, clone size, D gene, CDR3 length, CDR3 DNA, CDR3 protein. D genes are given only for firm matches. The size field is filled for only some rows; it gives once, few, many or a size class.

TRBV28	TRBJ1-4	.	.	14	TGTGCCAGCAGTTTAATTGGATCGGGGGAAAAACTGTTTTTT	CASSLIGSGEKLFF
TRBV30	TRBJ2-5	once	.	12	TGTGCCTTCGATACAACGGGGGAGACCCAGTACTTC	CAFDTTGETQYF
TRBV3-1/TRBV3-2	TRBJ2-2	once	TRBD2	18	TGTGCCAGCACCACGAAGGGACTAGCGGTAATTGGAACCGGGGAGCTGTTTTTT	CASTTKGLAVIGTGELFF
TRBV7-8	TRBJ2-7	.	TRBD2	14	TGTGCCAGCAGCTTAGGTCCTAGCGGTTACGAGCAGTACTTC	CASSLGPSGYEQYF
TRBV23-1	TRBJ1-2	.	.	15	TGCGCCAGCAGTCAATCGGGCAGCCTTAACTATGGCTACACCTTC	CASSQSGSLNYGYTF
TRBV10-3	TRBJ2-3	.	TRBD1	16	TGTGCCATCAGTGAGACAGGGACAGGGAATACAGATACGCAGTATTTT	CAISETGTGNTDTQYF
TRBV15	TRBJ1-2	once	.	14	TGTGCCACCAGCAGAGGGACAATCCCTAGTGGCTACACCTTC	CATSRGTIPSGYTF
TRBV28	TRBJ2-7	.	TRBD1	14	TGTGCCAGCAGTCAGGGGACAGGCTCCTACGAGCAGTACTTC	CASSQGTGSYEQYF
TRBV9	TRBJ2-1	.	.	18	TGTGCCAGCAGCGTAGCTCAACCTTCCGGGATTTCCTACAATGAGCAGTTCTTC	CASSVAQPSGISYNEQFF
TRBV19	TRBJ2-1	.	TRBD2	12	TGTGCCAGTAGTGGCGGGGGGAATGAGCAGTTCTTC	CASSGGGNEQFF
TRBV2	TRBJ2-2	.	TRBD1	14	TGTGCCAGCACCCGGACAGGGTACACCGGGGAGCTGTTTTTT	CASTRTGYTGELFF
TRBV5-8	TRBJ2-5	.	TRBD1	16	TGTGCCAGCAGTCCGGGACAGGGGACGGCAGGAGAGACCCAGTACTTC	CASSPGQGTAGETQYF
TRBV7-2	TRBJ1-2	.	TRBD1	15	TGTGCCAGCAACGATAGACAGGGGAGTAACTATGGCTACACCTTC	CASNDRQGSNYGYTF
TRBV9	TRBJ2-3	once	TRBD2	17	TGTGCCAGCAGCGTAGGAGGGGCCACTAGCGGGAAAGATACGCAGTATTTT	CASSVGGATSGKDTQYF
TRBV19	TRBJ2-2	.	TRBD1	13	TGTGCCAGCGGGACAGGGAACACCGGGGAGCTGTTTTTT	CASGTGNTGELFF
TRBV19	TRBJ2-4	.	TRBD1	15	TGTGCCAGTATATCGACAGGGCGTAAGGGGAACATTCAGTACTTC	CASISTGRKGNIQYF
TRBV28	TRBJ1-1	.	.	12	TGTGCCAGCAGTAAGAGGGACACTGAAGCTTTCTTT	CASSKRDTEAFF
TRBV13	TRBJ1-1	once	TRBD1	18	TGTGCCAGCAGCTCCTCACCTAAGACAGGGATGTTTGGCACTGAAGCTTTCTTT	CASSSSPKTGMFGTEAFF
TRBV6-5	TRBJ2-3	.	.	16	TGTGCCAGCAGTTACCTGTTGACCGGGAACACAGATACGCAGTATTTT	CASSYLLTGNTDTQYF
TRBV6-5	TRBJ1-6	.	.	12	TGTGCCAGCAGTAGGGAGAATTCACCCCTCCACTTT	CASSRENSPLHF
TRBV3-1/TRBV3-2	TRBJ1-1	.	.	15	TGTGCCAGCAGCCAAGATCGTCGAGAAAACACTGAAGCTTTCTTT	CASSQDRRENTEAFF
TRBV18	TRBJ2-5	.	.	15	TGTGCCAGCTCACCATTTCAAACTAAACAAGAGACCCAGTACTTC	CASSPFQTKQETQYF
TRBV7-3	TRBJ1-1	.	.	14	TGTGCCAGCAGCTTCAATCGGGGGGACACTGAAGCTTTCTTT	CASSFNRGDTEAFF
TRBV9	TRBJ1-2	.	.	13	TGTGCCAGCAGCCAACCGGGATACTATGGCTACACCTTC	CASSQPGYYGYTF
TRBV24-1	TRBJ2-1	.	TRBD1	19	TGTGCCACCAGTGACCCGACAGGGGGCATTGGGAGCTCCTACAATGAGCAGTTCTTC	CATSDPTGGIGSSYNEQFF
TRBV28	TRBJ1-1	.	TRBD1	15	TGTGCCAGCAGTTTGAGAGGGGGCATCGGCACTGAAGCTTTCTTT	CASSLRGGIGTEAFF
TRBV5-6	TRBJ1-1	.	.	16	TGTGCCAGCAGTCTTAGGTACAGGTCCCTCGGCACTGAAGCTTTCTTT	CASSLRYRSLGTEAFF
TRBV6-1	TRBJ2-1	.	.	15	TGTGCCAGCAGTGAGGGGAGAGGGGGAACGAATGAGCAGTTCTTC	CASSEGRGGTNEQFF
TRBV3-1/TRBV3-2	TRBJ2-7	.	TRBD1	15	TGTGCCAGCAGCCACGCCGGGACAGGGGTTAACGAGCAGTACTTC	CASSHAGTGVNEQYF
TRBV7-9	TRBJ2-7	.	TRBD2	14	TGTGCCAGCAGCCTATCTGGACTAGCGCCCGAGCAGTACTTC	CASSLSGLAPEQYF
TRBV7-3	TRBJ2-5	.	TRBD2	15	TGTGCCAGCAGCGTGGGAGGGGCGGGAGGAGAGACCCAGTACTTC	CASSVGGAGGETQYF
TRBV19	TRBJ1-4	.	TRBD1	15	TGTGCCAGTAGCCCGGGACAGTCAACTAATGAAAAACTGTTTTTT	CASSPGQSTNEKLFF
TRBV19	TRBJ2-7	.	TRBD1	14	TGTGCCAGTAGTACCCGACAGGGGGGCAGCGAGCAGTACTTC	CASSTRQGGSEQYF
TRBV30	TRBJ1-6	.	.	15	TGTGCCTGGAGTTTAGTCTTGGCGGGTAATTCACCCCTCCACTTT	CAWSLVLAGNSPLHF
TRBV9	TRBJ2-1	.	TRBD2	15	TGTGCCAGCAGCGTAGAGCGGGGGGGCACCGATGAGCAGTTCTTC	CASSVERGGTDEQFF
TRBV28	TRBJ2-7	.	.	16	TGTGCCAGCGGAAGTTCCGAGGCGGTTTACGACTACGAGCAGTACTTC	CASGSSEAVYDYEQYF
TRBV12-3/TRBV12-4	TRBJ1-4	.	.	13	TGTGCCAGCAGTCAGGGGTCTTACGAAAAACTGTTTTTT	CASSQGSYEKLFF